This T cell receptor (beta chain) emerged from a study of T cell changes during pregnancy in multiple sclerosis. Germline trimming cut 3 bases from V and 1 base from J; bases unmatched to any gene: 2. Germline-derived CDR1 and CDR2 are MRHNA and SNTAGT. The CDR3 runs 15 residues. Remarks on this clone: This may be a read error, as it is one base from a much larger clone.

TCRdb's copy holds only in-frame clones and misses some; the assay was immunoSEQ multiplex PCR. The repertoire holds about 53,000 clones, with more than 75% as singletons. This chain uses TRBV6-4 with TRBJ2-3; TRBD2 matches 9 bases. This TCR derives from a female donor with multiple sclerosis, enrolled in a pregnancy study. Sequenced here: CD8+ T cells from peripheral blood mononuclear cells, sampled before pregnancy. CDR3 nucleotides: TGTGCCAGCAGTGAATCTAGCGGGGGCACAGATACGCAGTATTTT. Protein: CASSESSGGTDTQYF.